Detailed here is one T cell receptor (beta chain). The sample belongs to a study of control samples from healthy donors and cancer patients. Libraries were prepared by immunoSEQ multiplex PCR; TCRdb keeps only in-frame clonotypes and omits some of them. The data show tens of thousands of clones, roughly 84% seen once. Between the trimmed V and J ends, which lost 4 bases and 0 bases, there was a span of 4 bases. The germline V gene has CDR1 WNHNN and CDR2 SYGVQD (reference sequence). The CDR3 covers 13 residues. The sample taken for sequencing was PBMCs. The rearrangement uses TRBV10-1 and TRBJ1-5; D not resolved. The sequence derives from a man between 65 and 85 years old with lung cancer. CDR3 amino acids: CASSADSNQPQHF. CDR3 bases: TGCGCCAGCAGTGCGGATAGCAATCAGCCCCAGCATTTT.